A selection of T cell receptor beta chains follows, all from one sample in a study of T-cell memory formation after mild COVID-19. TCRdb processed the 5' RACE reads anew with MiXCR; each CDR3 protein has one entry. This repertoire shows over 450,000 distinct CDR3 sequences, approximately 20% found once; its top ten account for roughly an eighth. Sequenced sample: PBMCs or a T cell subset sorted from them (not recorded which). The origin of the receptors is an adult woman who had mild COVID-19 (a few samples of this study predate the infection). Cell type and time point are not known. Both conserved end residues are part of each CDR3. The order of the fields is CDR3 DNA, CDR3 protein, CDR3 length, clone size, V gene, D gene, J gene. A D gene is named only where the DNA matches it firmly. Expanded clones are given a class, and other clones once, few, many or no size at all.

TGTGCCAGCAGCCGATTCCAGGGGGGGGGAGCTTTCTTT	CASSRFQGGGAFF	13	few	TRBV14	TRBD1	TRBJ1-1
TGTGCCAGCAGCTTACAGGGTCTAAGCACAGATACGCAGTATTTT	CASSLQGLSTDTQYF	15	many	TRBV7-8	NA	TRBJ2-3
TGTGCCAGCAGCCCCCGGACAGACAACTCCTACGAGCAGTACTTC	CASSPRTDNSYEQYF	15	NA	TRBV9	NA	TRBJ2-7
TGCAGTGCTAGCGGGTACAGCACAGATACGCAGTATTTT	CSASGYSTDTQYF	13	NA	TRBV20-1	NA	TRBJ2-3
TGTGCCAGCAGGTCGGGGGGGACAGGGGCTGGCATTCAGTACTTC	CASRSGGTGAGIQYF	15	few	TRBV7-2	TRBD1	TRBJ2-4
TGTGCCAGCAGCTCGGGACAGTGGTACCAAGAGACCCAGTACTTC	CASSSGQWYQETQYF	15	few	TRBV13	TRBD1	TRBJ2-5
TGCAGCGCTGACAGGGTGTTTGGAGAGACCCAGTACTTC	CSADRVFGETQYF	13	NA	TRBV29-1	TRBD1	TRBJ2-5
TGTGCCAGCAGTGCACAGGGGGAATACGAGCAGTACTTC	CASSAQGEYEQYF	13	few	TRBV12-3/TRBV12-4	TRBD1	TRBJ2-7
TGTGCCAGCAGCTTGTTTGGGAGGGCGACCGGGGAGCTGTTTTTT	CASSLFGRATGELFF	15	few	TRBV5-6	TRBD2	TRBJ2-2
TGTGCCATCAGTGACGCACCTCACGGACTAGCGAGCGAGACCCAGTACTTC	CAISDAPHGLASETQYF	17	NA	TRBV10-3	TRBD2	TRBJ2-5
TGTGCCAGCAGCCAGACATGGGACACCGGCAATTCACCCCTCCACTTT	CASSQTWDTGNSPLHF	16	once	TRBV3-1	NA	TRBJ1-6
TGTGCCAGCAGCCCTCCGGGACAGGCAGATATCTACGAGCAGTACTTC	CASSPPGQADIYEQYF	16	NA	TRBV7-9	TRBD1	TRBJ2-7
TGTGCCAGCAGCTTAGAACTAGCGGGTTCAGAGGATACGCAGTATTTT	CASSLELAGSEDTQYF	16	once	TRBV7-9	TRBD2	TRBJ2-3
TGTGCCAGCAGCTCACTAGGCTCTCAGCCCCAGCATTTT	CASSSLGSQPQHF	13	NA	TRBV7-2	NA	TRBJ1-5
TGTGCCTCCCACGGTGCGGGGGCCGTCCGGAATACGCAGTATTTT	CASHGAGAVRNTQYF	15	few	TRBV5-4	NA	TRBJ2-3
TGCGCCAGCAGCGTGACAGGGAATCAGCCCCAGCATTTT	CASSVTGNQPQHF	13	few	TRBV5-1	TRBD1	TRBJ1-5
TGTGCCAGCAGTTACTCGGTGGTAGCGGGGGGAACAGATACGCAGTATTTT	CASSYSVVAGGTDTQYF	17	many	TRBV6-5	TRBD2	TRBJ2-3
TGTGCCATCCCGGACCTCACCGGGGAGCTTTTTTTT	CAIPDLTGELFF	12	once	TRBV2	NA	TRBJ2-2
TGCAGCGCATCTAGCGGCGAAGTATCTGGGGCCAACGTCCTGACTTTC	CSASSGEVSGANVLTF	16	many	TRBV29-1	TRBD2	TRBJ2-6
TGCAGTGCTAGACAAGCGGGACTCCCCTCCTACGAGCAGTACTTC	CSARQAGLPSYEQYF	15	NA	TRBV20-1	TRBD2	TRBJ2-7
TGCAGCGTTCGGGGGACTTTGAACACTGAAGCTTTCTTT	CSVRGTLNTEAFF	13	few	TRBV29-1	NA	TRBJ1-1
TGTGCCAGCAGCCCACCGGGACCAAGGGCCTACGAGCAGTACTTC	CASSPPGPRAYEQYF	15	few	TRBV7-9	NA	TRBJ2-7
TGTGCCAGCAGCTTGGGGACAGGACTCGTCTACGAGCAGTACTTC	CASSLGTGLVYEQYF	15	few	TRBV5-6	TRBD1	TRBJ2-7
TGCGCCAGCAGCTTGGATCTCGCGGGGGCTGGAGTCACAGATACGCAGTATTTT	CASSLDLAGAGVTDTQYF	18	NA	TRBV5-1	NA	TRBJ2-3
TGTGCCAGCAGCCCCCGGGACAGGGGGCCAGGGACTGAAGCTTTCTTT	CASSPRDRGPGTEAFF	16	NA	TRBV7-9	TRBD1	TRBJ1-1
TGTGCCAGCAGCCAATATACGGACGGGAAAATGGCTTTCTTT	CASSQYTDGKMAFF	14	NA	TRBV14	NA	TRBJ1-1
TGCGCCAGCAGCTTCAATTGGGGGAACACTGAAGCTTTCTTT	CASSFNWGNTEAFF	14	few	TRBV5-1	NA	TRBJ1-1
TGTGCCAGCAGCTTAGCGAGACTAGCGGGAGTCGTAGATGAGCAGTTCTTC	CASSLARLAGVVDEQFF	17	NA	TRBV7-2	TRBD2	TRBJ2-1
TGCAGCGTAGATTGGGTATTCCCCGAGGCAGCTAGCACAGATACGCAGTATTTT	CSVDWVFPEAASTDTQYF	18	NA	TRBV29-1	NA	TRBJ2-3
TGTGCTAGCAGCTTAAGTGCATGGGGGCGCGGCACAGATACGCAGTATTTT	CASSLSAWGRGTDTQYF	17	NA	TRBV7-7	NA	TRBJ2-3
TGTGCCAGCAGGGGGGGACTAGTCGGCACAGATACGCAGTATTTT	CASRGGLVGTDTQYF	15	NA	TRBV6-2/TRBV6-3	TRBD2	TRBJ2-3
TGCAGTGCTAGAGATAGCGGGGACACAGATACGCAGTATTTT	CSARDSGDTDTQYF	14	NA	TRBV20-1	TRBD2	TRBJ2-3
TGCGCCAGCAGTTACCGCGGGGGTAGCACAGATACGCAGTATTTT	CASSYRGGSTDTQYF	15	few	TRBV5-1	TRBD2	TRBJ2-3
TGTGCCAGCAGTGGCCCTGGGACCGGACAGCCCCAGCATTTT	CASSGPGTGQPQHF	14	few	TRBV2	NA	TRBJ1-5
TGCGCCAGCAGCTTGGATAGGACAGGGATCAATGGCTACACCTTC	CASSLDRTGINGYTF	15	few	TRBV5-1	TRBD1	TRBJ1-2
TGCAGTGCCAAAATAGCGGGATCCCCCTACGAGCAGTACTTC	CSAKIAGSPYEQYF	14	few	TRBV20-1	TRBD2	TRBJ2-7
TGTGCCAGCAGCCCTAGCGGGACGGCCGGGGAGCTGTTTTTT	CASSPSGTAGELFF	14	few	TRBV12-3/TRBV12-4	TRBD2	TRBJ2-2
TGTGCCAGCAGCCAAGATTCCAGTACCGGGGAGCTGTTTTTT	CASSQDSSTGELFF	14	NA	TRBV4-2	NA	TRBJ2-2
TGTGCCAGCCCCCCCCCCGCTACAGGGGCTTACACCGGGGAGCTGTTTTTT	CASPPPATGAYTGELFF	17	few	TRBV12-3/TRBV12-4	TRBD1	TRBJ2-2
TGTGCCAGTAGTATGAATACCGGGACTAGCTATGAACCTCAAGAGACCCAGTACTTC	CASSMNTGTSYEPQETQYF	19	few	TRBV19	TRBD2	TRBJ2-5
TGCAGTTCAAAGGTCCGGGACAACAATGAGCAGTTCTTC	CSSKVRDNNEQFF	13	NA	TRBV20-1	NA	TRBJ2-1
TGTGCCAGCAGCTTTGTGACAGGGACTGTCTACGAGCAGTACTTC	CASSFVTGTVYEQYF	15	NA	TRBV7-9	NA	TRBJ2-7
TGCAGCGTTGCTGGGGGGATGAACACTGAAGCTTTCTTT	CSVAGGMNTEAFF	13	NA	TRBV29-1	NA	TRBJ1-1
TGTGCCAGCAGCCCAGGACAGGGGGCCGCGTCCTACGAGCAGTACTTC	CASSPGQGAASYEQYF	16	NA	TRBV9	TRBD1	TRBJ2-7
TGTGCCAGCAGGTTTTTACAGGGGAAGACTGAAGCTTTCTTT	CASRFLQGKTEAFF	14	NA	TRBV6-5	TRBD1	TRBJ1-1
TGTGCCATCCAATTTGACAGGGGGGCCTACGAGCAGTACTTC	CAIQFDRGAYEQYF	14	NA	TRBV10-3	TRBD1	TRBJ2-7
TGTGCCAGCAGCTTAGCGGGCAGGGAATCCTACACCTTC	CASSLAGRESYTF	13	few	TRBV7-9	NA	TRBJ1-2
TGCAGTGCCAGGTTGAGGGTCCTAGCGTGGGCAAAAGAGACCCAGTACTTC	CSARLRVLAWAKETQYF	17	few	TRBV20-1	NA	TRBJ2-5
TGTGCCAGCAGCCGACAGGGGCATCAGCCCCAGCATTTT	CASSRQGHQPQHF	13	NA	TRBV7-9	TRBD1	TRBJ1-5
TGTGCCAGCAGTTTACGGCAGGGGGCTGAGCAGTTCTTC	CASSLRQGAEQFF	13	NA	TRBV27	TRBD1	TRBJ2-1
TGCGCCAGCAGCCCCTTGAGGTGGCTTGGCTCTGGAAACACCATATATTTT	CASSPLRWLGSGNTIYF	17	NA	TRBV4-1	NA	TRBJ1-3
TGTGCCAGCAGCGTAGCTGGCCAATGGGATGAGCAGTTCTTC	CASSVAGQWDEQFF	14	NA	TRBV9	NA	TRBJ2-1
TGCGCCAGCAGCCAAGATAGCAGGGTTACTGAAGCTTTCTTT	CASSQDSRVTEAFF	14	NA	TRBV4-3	NA	TRBJ1-1